These 26 T cell receptor beta chains share one sample of origin, sequenced in a study of STAT3 mutations in large granular lymphocyte leukemia (dated by TCRdb to the late 2010s). Points the paper makes about the study in general: All T-LGLL patients had at least one immunodominant TCRbeta clonotype, and roughly half had multiple immunodominant subclonotypes.

Library preparation was by the immunoSEQ multiplex PCR assay. In its TCRdb copy, this immuneACCESS table keeps in-frame sequences only and misses some clones. Where compared with another copy, unresolved V genes explain less than half of these, and the others have no known cause. This sample is represented by about 42,000 clones; about 81% of them were singletons. The ten largest account for approximately 0.39% of the sample. For these TCRs, the target antigens are not known. Sequencing input: PBMCs. The receptor source for this set is a human donor with T large granular lymphocyte leukemia. Some clones in this sample may be carry-over from other donors' samples.

The V and J genes are TRBV5-5 and TRBJ2-1; 8 bases map to TRBD2. Germline assignment: CDR1 SGHKS and CDR2 YYEKEE (reference sequence). The CDR3 consists of 15 residues. Germline trimming cut 5 bases from V and 0 bases from J; bases unmatched to any gene: 4. CDR3: CASRQLAASYNEQFF. CDR3 bases: TGTGCCAGCAGACAACTAGCGGCCTCCTACAATGAGCAGTTCTTC.

CDR3 loop: CASSQDRNEQFF. CDR3 DNA: TGTGCCAGCAGCCAAGATCGGAATGAGCAGTTCTTC. V usage is TRBV14 and J usage is TRBJ2-1; no reliable D call. V was trimmed by 0 bases and J by 7 bases, leaving 4 bases between them. The germline V gene has CDR1 SGHDN and CDR2 FVKESK. This CDR3 is built from 12 residues. Full variable domain (missing parts from reference TRBV14 and TRBJ2-1): EAGVTQFPSHSVIEKGQTVTLRCDPISGHDNLYWYRRVMGKEIKFLLHFVKESKQDESGMPNNRFLAERTGGTYSTLKVQPAELEDSGVYFCASSQDRNEQFFGPGTRLTVL.

The rearrangement links TRBV7-8 to TRBJ2-2; unclear D gene. The V end was cut by 5 bases, the J end by 5 bases, with 21 bases between. The CDR3 runs to 17 residues. Germline CDR1 is SGHVS and CDR2 is FQNEAQ. CDR3 bases: TGTGCCAGCAGCCCCTTTAGTCCGATACGGTCGACCGGGGAGCTGTTTTTT. It translates to CASSPFSPIRSTGELFF.

The genes are TRBV14 and TRBJ2-1, with a weak D call TRBD1 (6 bases). The CDR3 is 15 residues long. Germline V gives CDR1 SGHDN, CDR2 FVKESK. V was cut by 4 bases and J by 3 bases, with 13 bases left in between. CDR3 in DNA: TGTGCCAGCAGCCTTGAGGCAGGGGACTACAATGAGCAGTTCTTC. Translating it yields CASSLEAGDYNEQFF. Combining the CDR3 with reference TRBV14 and TRBJ2-1 gives the whole variable domain EAGVTQFPSHSVIEKGQTVTLRCDPISGHDNLYWYRRVMGKEIKFLLHFVKESKQDESGMPNNRFLAERTGGTYSTLKVQPAELEDSGVYFCASSLEAGDYNEQFFGPGTRLTVL.

V is TRBV5-1 and J is TRBJ2-2, with no clear D. The V end was cut by 2 bases, the J end by 3 bases, with 8 bases between. This CDR3 comprises 14 residues. CDR1 and CDR2 (germline): SGHRS, YFSETQ. The CDR3 DNA reads as TGCGCCAGCAGCTTTTTTGGAGACACCGGGGAGCTGTTTTTT. Amino acids: CASSFFGDTGELFF. Full variable domain (remainder filled in from reference TRBV5-1 and TRBJ2-2): KAGVTQTPRYLIKTRGQQVTLSCSPISGHRSVSWYQQTPGQGLQFLFEYFSETQRNKGNFPGRFSGRQFSNSRSEMNVSTLELGDSALYLCASSFFGDTGELFFGEGSRLTVL.

This clone has only one observation. The rearrangement joins TRBV19 to TRBJ1-5, with 7 bases that match TRBD1. The J segment lost 3 bases and the V segment lost 7 bases, leaving 12 bases of the junction unmatched. CDR3 length: 16 residues. Germline assignment: CDR1 LNHDA and CDR2 SQIVND (reference sequence). CDR3 region: CASTPRGDSLNQPQHF. CDR3 bases: TGTGCCAGTACCCCCAGAGGGGACAGTCTCAATCAGCCCCAGCATTTT.

V gene TRBV10-3 combines with J gene TRBJ1-1; a weak D match, TRBD1 (5 bases). V gave up 4 bases and J gave up 1 base, with 13 bases separating them. CDR3 length equals 15 residues. From germline, CDR1 is ENHRY and CDR2 SYGVKD. Here the CDR3 reads CAISAPGPGNTEAFF. CDR3 nucleotide sequence: TGTGCCATCAGTGCCCCGGGGCCGGGGAACACTGAAGCTTTCTTT.

The chain links TRBV7-2 to TRBJ2-7, with D possibly being TRBD2 (5 bases). V was shortened by 1 base and J by 2 bases, with 9 bases between the two germline ends. The germline CDR1 and CDR2 sequences are SGHTA and FQGNSA. The CDR3 extends over 14 amino acids. The CDR3 nucleotides are TGTGCCAGCAGCTTAGGGAGCGGTACCTACGAGCAGTACTTC. Translated: CASSLGSGTYEQYF.

CDR3 DNA sequence: TGTGCCAGCAAAGAAGGGACTCGGTATGAGCAGTTCTTC. Encoded protein: CASKEGTRYEQFF. V is TRBV28 and J is TRBJ2-1; tentatively, D is TRBD2 (6 bases). V was shortened by 7 bases and J by 8 bases, with 15 bases between the two germline ends. CDR1 and CDR2 from the germline V gene are MDHEN and SYDVKM. This CDR3 has 13 residues.

The J gene is TRBJ2-7, the V gene TRBV7-8, with D possibly TRBD1 on 5 matching bases. Trimming stripped 1 base from V and 4 bases from J, with 11 bases between. Germline lookup yields CDR1 SGHVS and CDR2 FQNEAQ. The CDR3 loop spans 14 amino acids. The CDR3 protein is CASSLDKGPYEQYF. The CDR3 DNA follows: TGTGCCAGCAGCTTAGATAAGGGGCCTTACGAGCAGTACTTC.

V and J are TRBV5-1 and TRBJ2-7, with D perhaps matching TRBD1 (6 bases). V gave up 4 bases and J gave up 2 bases, with 16 bases separating them. Germline V lookup: CDR1 SGHRS, CDR2 YFSETQ. The CDR3 length is 15 residues. For the CDR3, the DNA is TGCGCCAGCAGCGCCGGACAGTCCTTGACCTACGAGCAGTACTTC. This codes for CASSAGQSLTYEQYF.

The chain has TRBV7-2 and TRBJ2-7; perhaps TRBD1 as D (5 bases). Trimming took off 2 bases at V and 3 bases at J, with 11 bases between the two ends. The CDR3 sequence is 14 residues long. Per germline, CDR1 SGHTA and CDR2 FQGNSA. CDR3 coding DNA: TGTGCCAGCAGCTTAAACAGACAGATCTACGAGCAGTACTTC. This sequence encodes CASSLNRQIYEQYF.

The CDR3 region is CASSPLTLAGGRNNEQFF. CDR3 sequence (DNA): TGTGCCAGCAGTCCCTTAACCCTAGCGGGGGGGAGGAACAATGAGCAGTTCTTC. The chain links TRBV28 to TRBJ2-1, with 12 bases fitting TRBD2. The CDR3 sequence is 18 residues long. Trimming removed 5 bases from V and 5 bases from J; junction bases left unmatched: 13. Germline-derived CDR1 and CDR2 are MDHEN and SYDVKM.

J is TRBJ2-3 and V is TRBV7-9; D gene uncertain. The CDR3 runs to 15 residues. V lost 6 bases and J 0 bases, leaving 13 bases between the germline ends. Looked up from germline, CDR1 is SEHNR and CDR2 is FQNEAQ (reference sequence). The CDR3 loop is CASSRTRASTDTQYF. CDR3 nucleotide sequence: TGTGCCAGCAGTCGTACAAGGGCTAGCACAGATACGCAGTATTTT.

This clone was recorded a few times. The chain has TRBV7-2 and TRBJ1-1, with a possible D match to TRBD1 (5 bases). The CDR3 sequence is 15 residues long. The germline V gene has CDR1 SGHTA and CDR2 FQGNSA. The germline V and J ends were trimmed by 4 bases and 2 bases, with 14 bases remaining between them. The CDR3, as DNA: TGTGCCAGCAGCTCAGACAGTGGGGGAAACACTGAAGCTTTCTTT. The encoded protein is CASSSDSGGNTEAFF.

The J gene is TRBJ1-3, the V gene TRBV18, with D unresolved. Germline CDR1 and CDR2: KGHSH and LQKENI. Between the trimmed V and J ends, which lost 1 base and 0 bases, there was a span of 10 bases. The CDR3 consists of 16 residues. CDR3 amino acids: CASSPQGPRSGNTIYF. CDR3 DNA sequence: TGTGCCAGCTCACCACAAGGACCGCGCTCTGGAAACACCATATATTTT.

The V call is TRBV6-5, the J call TRBJ1-5; no firm D call. CDR1 is MNHEY and CDR2 is SVGAGI in the germline V gene. V lost 0 bases and J lost 0, with 6 bases in between. The CDR3 is 15 residues long. The CDR3: CASSYSPHSNQPQHF. The CDR3 bases are TGTGCCAGCAGTTACTCGCCACATAGCAATCAGCCCCAGCATTTT.

V is TRBV10-3 and J is TRBJ2-7; 7 bases are shared with TRBD1. The length of the CDR3 is 13 residues. CDR1 is ENHRY, CDR2 SYGVKD, per germline. V lost 6 bases to trimming and J lost 4 bases; unmatched junction nucleotides: 6. The CDR3 reads CAISFAGGYEQYV. The CDR3 DNA reads as TGTGCCATCAGCTTCGCAGGGGGATACGAGCAGTACGTC.

The CDR3 nucleotides read TGTGCCAGTGGGCTGGTGGGAGATACGCAGTATTTT. Protein: CASGLVGDTQYF. J is TRBJ2-3 and V is TRBV19; the D is unclear. Trimming removed 8 bases at V and 5 bases at J, with 11 bases between. This CDR3 has 12 residues. Germline V CDR1 and CDR2: LNHDA, SQIVND (reference sequence).

The J gene is TRBJ1-1, the V gene TRBV6-1; 9 bases are a match to TRBD1. Trimming took 3 bases from V and 5 from J; bases not matched to a gene: 1. The CDR3 contains 13 residues. CDR1 MNHNS and CDR2 SASEGT come from the germline V gene. CDR3 amino acids: CASSDGQGTEAFF. The CDR3 DNA reads as TGTGCCAGCAGTGATGGACAGGGGACTGAAGCTTTCTTT.

This clone has more than one count but fewer than ten. The chain has TRBV6-1 and TRBJ1-2, with D perhaps TRBD1 (6 bases). The V end was cut by 5 bases, the J end by 4 bases, with 17 bases between. Germline CDR1 MNHNS, CDR2 SASEGT. The CDR3 is 15 amino acids. This CDR3 is CASSPIVTGPYGYTF. DNA of the CDR3: TGTGCCAGCAGTCCCATTGTGACAGGACCCTATGGCTACACCTTC.

As DNA, the CDR3 is TGCGCCAGCAATAGGGAGTCCTACAATGAGCAGTTCTTC. Translated: CASNRESYNEQFF. The chain employs TRBV5-1 and TRBJ2-1, with a weak D call TRBD2 (5 bases). V dropped 6 bases and J dropped 1 base, with 8 bases sitting between them. This CDR3 contains 13 residues. Germline CDR1 SGHRS, CDR2 YFSETQ.

The gene calls are TRBV7-2 and TRBJ1-2; 7 positions agree with TRBD1. Germline CDR1 is SGHTA and CDR2 is FQGNSA. Unmatched junction bases numbered 9, after V lost 1 base and J lost 4 bases. The CDR3 covers 16 residues. The CDR3 sequence is CASSLDPQGVPYGYTF. In DNA, the CDR3 is TGTGCCAGCAGCTTAGACCCCCAGGGGGTCCCCTATGGCTACACCTTC. Drawing the rest from reference TRBV7-2 and TRBJ1-2, the complete variable domain is GAGVSQSPSNKVTEKGKDVELRCDPISGHTALYWYRQSLGQGLEFLIYFQGNSAPDKSGLPSDRFSAERTGGSVSTLTIQRTQQEDSAVYLCASSLDPQGVPYGYTFGSGTRLTVV.

The CDR3 nucleotides are TGTGCCAGCAGCCCGGGCCGAGGTCTTGTGAACACCGGGGAGCTGTTTTTT. It codes for CASSPGRGLVNTGELFF. The V gene is TRBV7-2, the J gene TRBJ2-2; D gene uncertain. The CDR3 extends over 17 amino acids. With 5 bases removed from V and 1 base from J, the gap between germline ends came to 17 bases. Germline values: CDR1 SGHTA, CDR2 FQGNSA.

The chain uses TRBV28 and TRBJ1-6, with a weak D call TRBD1 (6 bases). Looked up from germline, CDR1 is MDHEN and CDR2 is SYDVKM. The CDR3 sequence is 17 residues long. With 2 bases removed from V and 4 bases from J, the gap between germline ends came to 15 bases. CDR3 loop: CASSLKTGLRYNSPLHF. DNA of the CDR3: TGTGCCAGCAGTTTAAAAACAGGGTTAAGGTATAATTCACCCCTCCACTTT. The variable domain in full, completed from reference TRBV28 and TRBJ1-6, reads DVKVTQSSRYLVKRTGEKVFLECVQDMDHENMFWYRQDPGLGLRLIYFSYDVKMKEKGDIPEGYSVSREKKERFSLILESASTNQTSMYLCASSLKTGLRYNSPLHFGNGTRLTVT.

This chain connects TRBV6-5 to TRBJ1-5; 9 bases align to TRBD1. Germline loops: CDR1 MNHEY, CDR2 SVGAGI. V lost 5 bases, J lost 1 base, and 3 bases stayed unmatched. The CDR3 runs to 15 residues. As DNA, the CDR3 is TGTGCCAGCAGTCGGACAGGGGTCAGCAATCAGCCCCAGCATTTT. Its protein is CASSRTGVSNQPQHF.